This is a list of T cell receptor beta chains from one sample in a study of response to subunit inactivated influenza vaccine. Each CDR3 protein gets one entry after TCRdb re-called the RT-PCR reads with MiXCR. The sample consists of some 600,000 distinct CDR3 sequences, about 15% of them appearing once. Source: PBMCs from blood, taken approximately 15 days before vaccination. The origin of the receptors is a man aged 50-60 years who received an inactivated influenza vaccine. CDR3s include the opening cysteine and the closing phenylalanine or tryptophan. A D gene is named only where the DNA matches it firmly. Not every row has a clone size; where given, it reads once, few, many or a size class.

13 | TRBJ1-4 | TRBV20-1 | few | TRBD1 | CSARTGQNEKLFF
14 | TRBJ2-3 | TRBV11-2 | NA | NA | CASSLGIWADTQYF
15 | TRBJ2-5 | TRBV2 | NA | NA | CASRALTDSQETQYF
13 | TRBJ2-7 | TRBV7-8 | NA | TRBD1 | CASSGGQDYEQYF
15 | TRBJ1-4 | TRBV4-2 | NA | NA | CASSQARGKNEKLFF
16 | TRBJ2-7 | TRBV18 | few | TRBD2 | CASSPPTSGIHYEQYF
14 | TRBJ2-3 | TRBV12-3/TRBV12-4 | NA | NA | CASSNSGRPDTQYF
12 | TRBJ2-1 | TRBV9 | NA | TRBD2 | CASSESGSSQFF
17 | TRBJ1-1 | TRBV7-9 | NA | NA | CASSMPNRDLGATEAFF
15 | TRBJ2-1 | TRBV18 | few | TRBD2 | CASSPALAGDNEQFF
15 | TRBJ1-6 | TRBV4-3 | many | NA | CASSQQGSYNSPLHF
15 | TRBJ2-3 | TRBV28 | NA | NA | CASSFFVGGTDTQYF
17 | TRBJ2-7 | TRBV3-1 | NA | TRBD2 | CASSQGTSGRGSYEQYF
15 | TRBJ1-1 | TRBV20-1 | medium-sized | NA | CSARATEGVGTEAFF
15 | TRBJ1-5 | TRBV27 | NA | TRBD1 | CASSKGTGPNQPQHF
14 | TRBJ2-5 | TRBV9 | NA | TRBD2 | CASSPTERGVTQYF
13 | TRBJ2-7 | TRBV5-1 | few | NA | CASSPGPYYEQYF
14 | TRBJ2-4 | TRBV6-2/TRBV6-3 | NA | NA | CASSPRGAKNIQYF
14 | TRBJ1-3 | TRBV19 | few | NA | CASSMGNSGNTIYF
17 | TRBJ2-3 | TRBV7-2 | few | NA | CASSSPPSARGTDTQYF
16 | TRBJ1-2 | TRBV9 | NA | TRBD1 | CASSVDGTGANYGYTF
15 | TRBJ2-5 | TRBV5-1 | few | NA | CASSLSGVGQETQYF
15 | TRBJ2-3 | TRBV7-2 | NA | TRBD2 | CASSPRGVLADTQYF
14 | TRBJ1-2 | TRBV29-1 | few | NA | CSVEDPPSGYGYTF
16 | TRBJ2-3 | TRBV20-1 | NA | TRBD2 | CSASFLAGTWADTQYF
16 | TRBJ2-1 | TRBV4-2 | many | TRBD2 | CASSHSLAGVDNEQFF
15 | TRBJ1-1 | TRBV20-1 | few | NA | CSARETVRFNAEAFF
15 | TRBJ2-7 | TRBV7-2 | many | NA | CASSPVGGSSYEQYF
14 | TRBJ2-7 | TRBV20-1 | few | NA | CSARGTTVYYEQYF
13 | TRBJ2-5 | TRBV11-2 | many | TRBD1 | CASIRTGEETQYF
14 | TRBJ2-3 | TRBV7-2 | few | NA | CASSLEGGSDTQYF
17 | TRBJ2-3 | TRBV7-8 | once | NA | CASSFPSQSVFTDTQYF
17 | TRBJ1-1 | TRBV7-9 | NA | TRBD1 | CASSLRTGVWEDTEAFF
18 | TRBJ1-6 | TRBV5-1 | few | NA | CASSLVASARSEGSPLHF
12 | TRBJ2-3 | TRBV6-2/TRBV6-3 | NA | NA | CASRKPGLTQYF
16 | TRBJ2-7 | TRBV4-3 | NA | TRBD2 | CASSQGTSGTPYEQYF
16 | TRBJ2-7 | TRBV7-8 | NA | NA | CASSLGRRDGTYEQYF
14 | TRBJ1-5 | TRBV12-3/TRBV12-4 | NA | NA | CASSLGAGAKPQHF
16 | TRBJ2-3 | TRBV6-2/TRBV6-3 | few | NA | CASSTARKVGTDTQYF
14 | TRBJ2-1 | TRBV28 | NA | NA | CASSLGSSVNEQFF
15 | TRBJ2-2 | TRBV7-2 | NA | NA | CASSLEGTNTGELFF
10 | TRBJ1-1 | TRBV20-1 | NA | TRBD1 | CIPRGTEAFF
15 | TRBJ1-2 | TRBV25-1 | few | TRBD1 | CASSPETGHQRSYTF
11 | TRBJ2-2 | TRBV5-1 | few | NA | CARKVTGELFF
14 | TRBJ2-3 | TRBV20-1 | NA | NA | CSASLGIRTDTQYF
15 | TRBJ1-6 | TRBV7-9 | few | NA | CASSQDGRRNSPLHF
14 | TRBJ1-4 | TRBV7-9 | few | NA | CASSLSGLGEKLFF
16 | TRBJ2-2 | TRBV28 | NA | TRBD2 | CASSLVREWNTGELFF
14 | TRBJ1-6 | TRBV25-1 | NA | NA | CASSPLLQNSPLHF
13 | TRBJ2-7 | TRBV20-1 | NA | NA | CSASRTALDEQYF
16 | TRBJ2-1 | TRBV7-2 | few | NA | CASRESSGFSYNEQFF
16 | TRBJ2-7 | TRBV10-3 | few | TRBD2 | CASTGGLAGGPREQYF